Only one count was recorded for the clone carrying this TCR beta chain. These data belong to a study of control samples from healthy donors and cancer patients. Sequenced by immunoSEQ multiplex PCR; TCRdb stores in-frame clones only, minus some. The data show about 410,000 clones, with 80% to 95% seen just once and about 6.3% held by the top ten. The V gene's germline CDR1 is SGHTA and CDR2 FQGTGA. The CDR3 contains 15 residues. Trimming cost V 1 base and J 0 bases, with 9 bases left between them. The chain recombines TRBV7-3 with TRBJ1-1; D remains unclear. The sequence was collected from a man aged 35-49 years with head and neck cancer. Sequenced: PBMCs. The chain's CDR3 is CASSLRRPMNTEAFF. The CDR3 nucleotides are TGTGCCAGCAGCTTAAGGCGGCCTATGAACACTGAAGCTTTCTTT.